This T cell receptor (beta chain) was sequenced for a study of cytotoxic CD8 clonotypes in ibrutinib-treated CLL. Turning to the study itself: Investigators reported about 24 partial and 2 complete responses; after median around 63 months, roughly 15 patients remained remitted and 12 progressed. Response material was collected after a median about 12 months of treatment, range 6 to 36.

TCRdb's copy holds only in-frame clones and misses some; the assay was immunoSEQ multiplex PCR. The table has 200,000 to 250,000 clones, about four fifths seen once. The sample in question was PBMCs, obtained after 12 months of ibrutinib treatment. The clonotype originates from a human donor with chronic lymphocytic leukemia.

CDR3 amino acids: CATSIRSLNTGELFF. In DNA, the CDR3 is TGTGCCACCTCGATTAGATCCTTGAACACCGGGGAGCTGTTTTTT. This sequence joins TRBV15 and TRBJ2-2; D is undetermined. The CDR3 covers 15 residues. Trimming stripped 8 bases from V and 1 base from J, with 14 bases between. Germline V gives CDR1 LNHNV, CDR2 YYDKDF (reference sequence).